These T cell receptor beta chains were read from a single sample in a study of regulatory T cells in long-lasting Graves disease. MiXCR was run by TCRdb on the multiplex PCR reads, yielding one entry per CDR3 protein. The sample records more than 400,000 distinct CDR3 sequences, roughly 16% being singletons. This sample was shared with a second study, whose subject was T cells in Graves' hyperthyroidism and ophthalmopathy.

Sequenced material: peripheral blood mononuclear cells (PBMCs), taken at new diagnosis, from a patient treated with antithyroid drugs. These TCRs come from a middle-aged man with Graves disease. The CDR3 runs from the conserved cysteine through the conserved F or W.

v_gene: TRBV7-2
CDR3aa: CASSYGRTGGYEQYF

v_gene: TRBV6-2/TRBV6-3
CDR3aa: CASSYAGPPPGELFF

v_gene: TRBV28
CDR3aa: CASSEDSRSYNEQFF

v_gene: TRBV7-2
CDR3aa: CASSLVLGGAMEQFF

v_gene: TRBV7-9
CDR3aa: CASSRQAMTEAFF

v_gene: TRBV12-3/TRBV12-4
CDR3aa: CASRVARGAGYEQYF

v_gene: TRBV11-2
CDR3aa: CASSSPIAGATGELFF

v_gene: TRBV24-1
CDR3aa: CATWYRDGRNIQYF

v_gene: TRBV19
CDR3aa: CASSMGMNTEAFF

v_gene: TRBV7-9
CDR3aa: CASSFDRADYGYTF

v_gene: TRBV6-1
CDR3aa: CASSERTSGGLTDTQYF

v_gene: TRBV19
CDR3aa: CASSIVGAGAYTGELFF

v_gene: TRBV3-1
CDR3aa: CASSQVQGRGYTF

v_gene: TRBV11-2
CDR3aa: CASSLGTGGAGYTF

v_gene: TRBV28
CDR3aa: CASSLEGQGPGELFF

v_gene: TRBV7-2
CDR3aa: CASSPRTDGYTF

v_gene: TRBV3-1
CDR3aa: CASSHDLDWRYGYTF

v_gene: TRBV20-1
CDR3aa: CSARVAGYGTDTQYF

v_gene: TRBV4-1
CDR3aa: CASSQERVPSGSSTDTQYF

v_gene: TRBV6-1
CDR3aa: CASSQTAGGVGYTF

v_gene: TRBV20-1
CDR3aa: CSASGTNNEQFF

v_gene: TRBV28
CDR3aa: CASSSPTDTQYF

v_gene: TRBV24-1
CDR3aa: CATSDFGRGQETQYF

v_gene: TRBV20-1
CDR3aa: CSARDWGKAPNEQFF

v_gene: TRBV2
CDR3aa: CASRLTNTGELFF

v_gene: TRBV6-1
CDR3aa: CASSEGRLAGVRDNEQFF

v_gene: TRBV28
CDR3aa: CASSLGRKETQYF

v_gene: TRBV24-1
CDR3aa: CATYARGMNTEAFF

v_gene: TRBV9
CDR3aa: CASSAPGVEQFF

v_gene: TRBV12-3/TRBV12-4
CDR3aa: CASSPGSSLGYTF

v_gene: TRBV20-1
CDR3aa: CSAETSPETQYF

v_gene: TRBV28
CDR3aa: CASSLRLTTDTQYF

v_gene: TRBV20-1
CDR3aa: CSARPTSGSYNEQFF

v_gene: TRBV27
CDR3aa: CASSGQGTNRLAHEQYF

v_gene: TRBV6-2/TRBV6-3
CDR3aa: CASNTDRGPGNTIYF

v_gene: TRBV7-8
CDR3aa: CASNGGLSETQYF

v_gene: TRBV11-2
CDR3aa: CASSLARDVGELFF